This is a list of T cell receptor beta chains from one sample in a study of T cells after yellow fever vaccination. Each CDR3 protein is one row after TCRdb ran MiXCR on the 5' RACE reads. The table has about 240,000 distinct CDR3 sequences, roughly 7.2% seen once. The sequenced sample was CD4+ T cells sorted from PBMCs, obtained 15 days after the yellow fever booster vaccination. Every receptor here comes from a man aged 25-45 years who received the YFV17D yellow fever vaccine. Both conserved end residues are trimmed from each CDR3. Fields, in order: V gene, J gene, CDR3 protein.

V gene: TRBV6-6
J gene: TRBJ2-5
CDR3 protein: ALGPPQGETQY

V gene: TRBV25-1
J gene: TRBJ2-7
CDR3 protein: ASKHEQY

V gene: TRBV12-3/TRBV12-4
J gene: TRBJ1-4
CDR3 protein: ASSSFRGSRHEKLF

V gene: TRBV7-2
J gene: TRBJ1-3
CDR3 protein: ASSLPGVGNTIY

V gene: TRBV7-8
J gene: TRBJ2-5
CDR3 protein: ASSLRRSFGPNETQY

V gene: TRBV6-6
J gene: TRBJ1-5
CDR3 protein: ASGLTGVGQPQH

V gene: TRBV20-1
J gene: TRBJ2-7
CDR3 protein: SASGLDYEQY

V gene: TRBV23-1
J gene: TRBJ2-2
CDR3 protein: ASSQAHGTGWFAGEAGELF

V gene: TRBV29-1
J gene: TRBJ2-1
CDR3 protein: SAMTPRHNEQF

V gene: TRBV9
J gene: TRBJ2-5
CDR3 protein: ASSVATLSPQETQY

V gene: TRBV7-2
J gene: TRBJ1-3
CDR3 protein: ASMRAYSGNTIY

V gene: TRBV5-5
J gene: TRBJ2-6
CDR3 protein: ASSLDGPSSGANVLT

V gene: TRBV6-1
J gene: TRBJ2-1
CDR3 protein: ASRDQSYNEQF

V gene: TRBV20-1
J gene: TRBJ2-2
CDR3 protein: SATTTGRPGELF

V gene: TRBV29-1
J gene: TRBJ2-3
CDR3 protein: SVVGYGAPTNTQY

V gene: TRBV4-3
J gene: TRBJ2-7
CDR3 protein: ASSRSGTGVDEQY

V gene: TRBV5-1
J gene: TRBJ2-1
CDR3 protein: ASRLRWDEQF

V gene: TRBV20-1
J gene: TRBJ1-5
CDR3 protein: SARTGGNSNQPQH

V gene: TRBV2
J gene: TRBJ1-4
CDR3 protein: ASTVEADEKLF

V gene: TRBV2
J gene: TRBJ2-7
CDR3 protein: ASSERSGREHEQY

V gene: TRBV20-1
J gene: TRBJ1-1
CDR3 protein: SASQVSNTEAF

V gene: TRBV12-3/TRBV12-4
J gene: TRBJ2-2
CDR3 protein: ASRTSGSLTGELF

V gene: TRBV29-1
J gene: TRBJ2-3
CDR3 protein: IGTSGSVDTQY

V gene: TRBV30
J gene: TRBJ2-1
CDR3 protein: ASGDFVDEQF

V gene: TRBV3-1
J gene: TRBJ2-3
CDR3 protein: ASSHSGTRTTDTQY

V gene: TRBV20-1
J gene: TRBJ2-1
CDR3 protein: SASLQRDYNEQF

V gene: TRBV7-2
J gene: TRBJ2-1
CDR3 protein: ASSLAPPPGNEQF

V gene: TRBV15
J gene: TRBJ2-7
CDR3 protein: ATSRVESVDPYEQY

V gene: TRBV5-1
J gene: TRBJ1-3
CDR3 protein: ASSSYPTGSSGNTIY

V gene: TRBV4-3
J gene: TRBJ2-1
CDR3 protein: ASSPDYISYNEQF

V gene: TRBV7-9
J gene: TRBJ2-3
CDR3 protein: AGRDIQDTQY

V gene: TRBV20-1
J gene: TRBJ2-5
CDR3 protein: SAPGQRETQY

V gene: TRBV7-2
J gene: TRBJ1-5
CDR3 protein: ASSFGPQGQPQH

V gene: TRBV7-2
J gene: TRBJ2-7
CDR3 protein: ASGVGAGAAYEQY

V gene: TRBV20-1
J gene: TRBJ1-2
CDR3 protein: SVRRVYGYT

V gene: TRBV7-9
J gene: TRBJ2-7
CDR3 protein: ASSPHGGRYEQY

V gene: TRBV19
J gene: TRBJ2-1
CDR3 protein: ASSLPGGSGLAAPNEQF

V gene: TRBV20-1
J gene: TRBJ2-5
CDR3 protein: SARSQGPGETQY

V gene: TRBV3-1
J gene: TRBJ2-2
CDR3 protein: ASSQRTAGELF

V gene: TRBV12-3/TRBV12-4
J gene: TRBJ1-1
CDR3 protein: ASSVTGRNTEAF

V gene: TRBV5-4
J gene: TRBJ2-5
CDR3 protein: ASSTPTGQETQY

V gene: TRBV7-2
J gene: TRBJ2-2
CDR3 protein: ASSFTGGIGELF

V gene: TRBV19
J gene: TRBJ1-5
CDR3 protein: ASSTTGAAQPQH

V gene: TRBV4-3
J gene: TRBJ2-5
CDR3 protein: ASSLAGAPETQY

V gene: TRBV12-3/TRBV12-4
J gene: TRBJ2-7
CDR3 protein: ASTIRTSGRYEQY

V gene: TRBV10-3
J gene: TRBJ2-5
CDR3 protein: AISDMGAVAQY

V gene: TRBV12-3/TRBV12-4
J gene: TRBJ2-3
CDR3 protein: ASSKAGSSTDTQY

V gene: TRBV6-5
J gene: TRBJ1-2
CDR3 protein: ASSYSSADYGYT

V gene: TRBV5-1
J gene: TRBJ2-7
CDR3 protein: ASSLGGRPSEQY

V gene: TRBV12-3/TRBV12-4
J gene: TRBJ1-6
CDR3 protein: ASSLGGTVGSPLH

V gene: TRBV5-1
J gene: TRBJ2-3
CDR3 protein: ASSTVAGSSLTQY